This T cell receptor (beta chain) was identified during a study of spatial heterogeneity in lung cancer (dated by TCRdb to between 2018 and 2020). Context from the whole study: More beta-chain than alpha-chain transcripts were consistently detected, likely reflecting higher beta-chain transcript abundance. In tumor regions, TCR transcript counts showed a strong correlation with a T cell transcriptional module score from matched bulk RNA-seq. In the raw uncorrected reads, each unique combination of TCR and UMI appeared more than ten times on average. In non-small cell lung cancer, the study made a quantitative comparison of TCR alpha and beta repertoires among multiple tumor regions, matched nontumor lung and blood. TCR repertoire features were related to nonsynonymous mutation counts determined by whole-exome sequencing of tumor tissue. At surgery, some 220 tumor regions, approximately 64 matched nontumor lung samples and 56 PBMC samples were TCR-sequenced for both alpha and beta chains. What the work shows at the level of the full study, not this receptor alone: The tumor nonsynonymous mutation count correlated with the number of expanded alpha and beta TCRs within the tumor. Confirming at a functional level the hypothesis that regional TCRs recognize regional mutations was considered to require additional single-cell paired TCR alpha and beta sequencing. TCR-seq coverage of tumor T cells was estimated to be only approximately 7% for alpha chains and more than 11% for beta chains. The count of ubiquitous expanded TCRs correlated with the count of ubiquitous nonsynonymous mutations, and the count of regional expanded TCRs correlated with the count of regional nonsynonymous mutations.

This specimen's time point label, per the study, means: sample taken at primary tumor resection. The donors were about 65 patients from the lung TRACERx cohort who had early-stage, untreated non-small cell lung cancer. TCR sequencing used whole RNA extracted from tumor and nontumor lung tissue, or from cryopreserved PBMC samples, without cell sorting. Patients were selected for TCR sequencing only if sufficient RNA was available from at least two tumor regions. Tumor and adjacent nontumor lung specimens were reviewed by a lung pathologist before selection. This clonotype appeared a few times. It lacks a known antigen. Per-nucleotide qualities are absent, and no much larger clonotype sits a single base away. This beta chain represents an off-target read in a library built for alpha chains; its size is of limited meaning. CDR1 SGHVS and CDR2 FNYEAQ are derived from the germline V gene. The CDR3 numbers 13 residues from cysteine through phenylalanine. Of all the DNA, just the CDR3 is kept, 39 bases in frame from base 1. V and J are truncated by 5 bases and 3 bases respectively, leaving an intervening sequence of 8 bases.

To prepare the library, 5' RACE was applied. The sequencing machine was a NextSeq 500. The TCR library protocol attached a unique molecular identifier to each TCR cDNA molecule to allow correction of PCR and sequencing errors. Turning to the authors' computational methods: Decombinator tools were used for TCR identification, UMI-based error correction and CDR3 extraction. Expanded TCRs were defined as those above a frequency of 2 per 1,000, corresponding to the top 1% of the tumor frequency distribution. Expanded tumor TCRs were classed as regional if statistically deemed absent (corrected P<0.05) from at least one tumor region, otherwise ubiquitous. Each repertoire was subsampled 100 times to 5,000 TCRs, after which Renyi diversity was computed with the R vegan package. CDR3 similarity networks were built from amino acid triplet string-kernel similarity, connecting CDR3s with pairwise similarity above 0.82. The public reads were quality trimmed at Q25 with fastp and then assembled into clones with MiXCR by TCRdb, keeping productive beta chains. CDR3 protein sequences are deduplicated, and each keeps its most common genes and DNA. It is TCRdb's table, rather than the study itself, that gives the V and J calls and clone size. In this sample the table shows 16,000 or so distinct CDR3 sequences, 6.5% to 8.5% of which occur a single time. 20% of the sample belongs to the ten largest clones.

Recombination joined TRBV7-6 with TRBJ1-5; TRBD1 is a possible D gene, resting on 6 matching bases. This material consisted of lung tumor tissue, taken at surgery. The sequence was collected from a female donor with early-stage non-small cell lung cancer. The nucleotide sequence is given as TGTGCCAGCAGCCGGGACAACAATCAGCCCCAGCATTTT. It codes for CASSRDNNQPQHF.